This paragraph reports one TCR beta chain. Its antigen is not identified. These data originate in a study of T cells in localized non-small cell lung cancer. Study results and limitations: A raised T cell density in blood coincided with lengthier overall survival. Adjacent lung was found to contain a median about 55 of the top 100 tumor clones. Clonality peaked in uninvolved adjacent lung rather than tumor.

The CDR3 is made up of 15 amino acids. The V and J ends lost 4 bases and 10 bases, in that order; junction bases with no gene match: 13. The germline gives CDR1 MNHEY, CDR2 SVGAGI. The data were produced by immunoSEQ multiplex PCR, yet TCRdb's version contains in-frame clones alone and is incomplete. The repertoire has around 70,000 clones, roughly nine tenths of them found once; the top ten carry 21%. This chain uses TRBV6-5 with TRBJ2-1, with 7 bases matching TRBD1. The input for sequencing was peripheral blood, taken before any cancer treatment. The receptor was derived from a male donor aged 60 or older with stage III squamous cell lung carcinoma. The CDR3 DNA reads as TGTGCCAGCAGTTCTCCGACAGGGCCCTACGGGGAGCAGTTCTTC. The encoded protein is CASSSPTGPYGEQFF.